A selection of T cell receptor beta chains follows, all from one sample in a study of OX40 agonist ivuxolimab in advanced cancers. This table comes from immunoSEQ multiplex PCR, and its TCRdb copy is limited to in-frame clones, with some not included. The data contain roughly 100,000 clones, about 92% of them singletons. Sequencing used CD4+ or CD8+ T cells sorted from blood, obtained in a trial of the OX40 agonist ivuxolimab. Receptor source: an adult with an advanced solid tumor such as melanoma, head and neck, liver or kidney cancer. Both conserved end residues are trimmed from each CDR3. A D gene is named only where the DNA matches it firmly.

>NA|TRBV4-1|TRBJ1-1
ASSQDGKTF
>TRBD1|TRBV9|TRBJ2-7
ASSPRGLSYEQY
>TRBD2|TRBV5-8|TRBJ2-7
ASSSSGDEQY
>TRBD1|TRBV27|TRBJ1-2
ASSLSGTGYGYT
>TRBD1|TRBV30|TRBJ1-1
AWSVRQGGAEAF
>NA|TRBV7-8|TRBJ1-1
ASSWQGNTEAF
>NA|TRBV5-8|TRBJ2-1
ASRHSAVLQEQF
>NA|TRBV5-4|TRBJ2-3
ASSLVTGVDTQY
>NA|TRBV4-1|TRBJ2-1
ASSQEDGASAFNEQF
>NA|TRBV27|TRBJ2-1
ASSFTARYNEQF
>NA|TRBV5-5|TRBJ2-1
ASSQDSYNEQF
>TRBD2|TRBV5-1|TRBJ2-1
ASSFRGLQREGTINEQF
>TRBD1|TRBV9|TRBJ1-2
ASSPRTGDGYGYT
>NA|TRBV18|TRBJ2-7
ASSPAGEQY
>NA|TRBV27|TRBJ1-1
ASSLSGRIRFLNTEAF
>TRBD2|TRBV29-1|TRBJ2-1
SVPTGTTYNEQF
>NA|TRBV11-2|TRBJ2-7
ASSLGGTYEQY